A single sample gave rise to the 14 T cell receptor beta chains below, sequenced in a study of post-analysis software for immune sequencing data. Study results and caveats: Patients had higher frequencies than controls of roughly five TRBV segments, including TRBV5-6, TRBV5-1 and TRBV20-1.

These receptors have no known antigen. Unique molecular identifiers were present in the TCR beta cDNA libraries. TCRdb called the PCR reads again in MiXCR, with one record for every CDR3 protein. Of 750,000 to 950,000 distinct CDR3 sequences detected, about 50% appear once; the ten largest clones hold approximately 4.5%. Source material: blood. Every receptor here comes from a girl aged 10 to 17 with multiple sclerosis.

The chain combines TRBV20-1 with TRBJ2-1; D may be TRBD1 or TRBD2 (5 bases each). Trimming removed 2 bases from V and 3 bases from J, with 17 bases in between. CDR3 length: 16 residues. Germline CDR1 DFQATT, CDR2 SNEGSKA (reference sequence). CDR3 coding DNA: TGCAGTGCTAGATTACCTTTGGGGACCCACTACAATGAGCAGTTCTTC. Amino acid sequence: CSARLPLGTHYNEQFF.

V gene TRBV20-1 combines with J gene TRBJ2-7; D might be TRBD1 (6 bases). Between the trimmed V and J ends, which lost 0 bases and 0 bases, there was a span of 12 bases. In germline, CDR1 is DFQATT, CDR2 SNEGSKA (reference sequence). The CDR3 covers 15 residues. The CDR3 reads CSARDGQGTSYEQYF. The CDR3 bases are TGCAGTGCTAGAGATGGGCAGGGGACCTCCTACGAGCAGTACTTC.

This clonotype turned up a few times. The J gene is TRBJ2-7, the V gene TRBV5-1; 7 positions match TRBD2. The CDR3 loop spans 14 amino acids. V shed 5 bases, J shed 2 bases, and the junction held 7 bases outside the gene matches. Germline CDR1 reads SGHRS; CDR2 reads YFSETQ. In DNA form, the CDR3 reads TGCGCCAGCAGACCTCCTAGCGGCCCCTACGAGCAGTACTTC. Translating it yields CASRPPSGPYEQYF.

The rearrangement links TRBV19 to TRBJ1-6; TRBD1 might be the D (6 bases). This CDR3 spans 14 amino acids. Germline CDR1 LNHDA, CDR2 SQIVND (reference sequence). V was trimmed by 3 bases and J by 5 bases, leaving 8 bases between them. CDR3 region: CASSIGQNNSPLHF. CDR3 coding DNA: TGTGCCAGTAGTATCGGACAGAATAATTCACCCCTCCACTTT.

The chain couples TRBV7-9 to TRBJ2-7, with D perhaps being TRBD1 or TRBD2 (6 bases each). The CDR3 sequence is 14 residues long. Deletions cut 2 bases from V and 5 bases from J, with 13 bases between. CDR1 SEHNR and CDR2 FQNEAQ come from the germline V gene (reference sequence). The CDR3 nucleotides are TGTGCCAGCAGCTTACCTTGGGGGGCCCACGAGCAGTACTTC. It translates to CASSLPWGAHEQYF.

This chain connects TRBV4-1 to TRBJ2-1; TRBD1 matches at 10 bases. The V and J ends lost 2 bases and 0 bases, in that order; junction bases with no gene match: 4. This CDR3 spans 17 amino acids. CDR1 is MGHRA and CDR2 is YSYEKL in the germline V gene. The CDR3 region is CASSQPGQGGSYNEQFF. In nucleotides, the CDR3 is TGCGCCAGCAGCCAACCCGGACAGGGGGGCTCCTACAATGAGCAGTTCTTC.

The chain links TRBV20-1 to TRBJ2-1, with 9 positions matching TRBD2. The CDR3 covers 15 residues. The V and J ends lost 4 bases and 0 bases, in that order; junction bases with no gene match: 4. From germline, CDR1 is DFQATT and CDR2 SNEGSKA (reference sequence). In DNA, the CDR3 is TGCAGTGCTATTCGGCGGGAGGGCTCCTACAATGAGCAGTTCTTC. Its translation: CSAIRREGSYNEQFF.

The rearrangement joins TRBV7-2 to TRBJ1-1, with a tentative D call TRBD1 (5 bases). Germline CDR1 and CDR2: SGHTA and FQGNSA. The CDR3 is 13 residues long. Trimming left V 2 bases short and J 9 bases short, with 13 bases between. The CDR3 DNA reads TGTGCCAGCAGCTTAAGAGGGGAGATAAAAGCTTTCTTT. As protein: CASSLRGEIKAFF.

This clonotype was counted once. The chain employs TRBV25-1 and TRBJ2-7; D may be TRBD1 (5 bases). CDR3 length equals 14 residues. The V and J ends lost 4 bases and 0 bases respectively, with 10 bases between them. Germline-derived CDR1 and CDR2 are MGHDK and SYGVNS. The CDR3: CASSVWTTSYEQYF. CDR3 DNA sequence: TGTGCCAGCAGTGTATGGACAACCTCCTACGAGCAGTACTTC.

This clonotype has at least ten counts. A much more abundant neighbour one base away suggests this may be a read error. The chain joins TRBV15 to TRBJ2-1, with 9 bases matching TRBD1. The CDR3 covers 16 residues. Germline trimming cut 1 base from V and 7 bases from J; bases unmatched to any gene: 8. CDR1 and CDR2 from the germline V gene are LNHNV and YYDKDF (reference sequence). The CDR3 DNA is TGTGCCACCAGCAGAGCCACCGGGACAGGGTGTAATGAGCAGTTCTTC. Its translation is CATSRATGTGCNEQFF.

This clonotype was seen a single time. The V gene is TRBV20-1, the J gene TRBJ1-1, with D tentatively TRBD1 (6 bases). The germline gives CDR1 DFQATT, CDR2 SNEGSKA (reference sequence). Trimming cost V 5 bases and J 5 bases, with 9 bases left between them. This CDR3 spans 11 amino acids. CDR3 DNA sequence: TGCAGTGCTGGTACAGGGACTGAAGCTTTCTTT. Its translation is CSAGTGTEAFF.

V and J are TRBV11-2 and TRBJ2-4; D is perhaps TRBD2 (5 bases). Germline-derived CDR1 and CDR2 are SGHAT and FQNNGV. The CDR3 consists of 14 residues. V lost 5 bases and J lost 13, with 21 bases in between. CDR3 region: CASSQIRGRHQQYF. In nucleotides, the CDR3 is TGTGCCAGCAGCCAGATACGGGGTCGGCACCAGCAGTACTTC.

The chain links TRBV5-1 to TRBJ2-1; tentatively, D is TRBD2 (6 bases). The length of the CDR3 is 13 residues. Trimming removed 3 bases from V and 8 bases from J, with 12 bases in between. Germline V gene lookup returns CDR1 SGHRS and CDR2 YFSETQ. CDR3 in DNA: TGCGCCAGCAGCTCGGACTACGGCCATGAGCAGTTCTTC. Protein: CASSSDYGHEQFF.

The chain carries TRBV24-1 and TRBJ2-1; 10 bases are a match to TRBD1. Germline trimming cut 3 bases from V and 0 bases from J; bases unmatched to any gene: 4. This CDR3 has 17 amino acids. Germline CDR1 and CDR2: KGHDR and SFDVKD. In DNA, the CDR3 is TGTGCCACCAGTGATCCCCGGACAGGGGGCTCCTACAATGAGCAGTTCTTC. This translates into CATSDPRTGGSYNEQFF.